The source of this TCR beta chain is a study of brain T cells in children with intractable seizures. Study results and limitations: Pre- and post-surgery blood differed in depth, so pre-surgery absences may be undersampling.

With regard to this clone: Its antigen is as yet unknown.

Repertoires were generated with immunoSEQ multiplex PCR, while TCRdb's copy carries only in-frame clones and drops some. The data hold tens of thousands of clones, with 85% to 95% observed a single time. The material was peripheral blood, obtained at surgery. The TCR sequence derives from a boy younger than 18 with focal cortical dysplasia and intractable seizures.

The CDR3 here is CASSPSDRKSNQPQHF. CDR3 sequence (DNA): TGTGCCAGCAGTCCCTCAGACAGGAAAAGCAATCAGCCCCAGCATTTT. V is TRBV28 and J is TRBJ1-5; D is perhaps TRBD1 (6 bases). CDR3 size: 16 residues. Germline loops: CDR1 MDHEN, CDR2 SYDVKM. The V end lost 5 bases, the J end lost 1 base, and 15 bases lay between the germline ends. Using reference TRBV28 and TRBJ1-5 for the parts outside the CDR3, the full variable domain is DVKVTQSSRYLVKRTGEKVFLECVQDMDHENMFWYRQDPGLGLRLIYFSYDVKMKEKGDIPEGYSVSREKKERFSLILESASTNQTSMYLCASSPSDRKSNQPQHFGDGTRLSIL.